One and the same sample provided the 14 T cell receptor beta chains below, sequenced in a study of T-cell reconstitution after alpha-beta-depleted transplantation in children. Using unique molecular identifiers, the investigators prepared the TCRbeta library. One entry per CDR3 protein results from TCRdb running MiXCR on the PCR reads. Of 600,000 to 700,000 distinct CDR3 sequences detected, roughly 17% appear once; the ten largest clones hold about 1.1%. The sequencing used PBMCs from the stem cell graft donor, collected from the stem cell graft. These receptors all come from a human donor who donated a stem cell graft to a child with acute myeloid leukemia.

In this sample, this clonotype turned up a few times. This rearrangement joins TRBV20-1 to TRBJ2-2; the match to TRBD1 covers 11 bases. Germline CDR1 DFQATT, CDR2 SNEGSKA (reference sequence). The CDR3 is made up of 15 amino acids. Trimming took 6 bases from V and 4 from J; bases not matched to a gene: 7. This CDR3 is CSATGQGAFTGELFF. The CDR3 DNA reads as TGCAGTGCCACCGGACAGGGGGCCTTCACCGGGGAGCTGTTTTTT.

The rearrangement uses TRBV20-1 and TRBJ2-7; 11 positions agree with TRBD2. This CDR3 spans 15 amino acids. Germline CDR1 DFQATT, CDR2 SNEGSKA (reference sequence). The V segment lost 5 bases and the J segment 0 bases; nucleotides outside the gene matches: 6. CDR3 region: CSAPLAGVSSYEQYF. The DNA of the CDR3 is TGCAGTGCTCCACTAGCGGGGGTAAGCTCCTACGAGCAGTACTTC.

Ten or more counts support this clonotype. The J gene is TRBJ2-7, the V gene TRBV7-9; 7 bases are a match to TRBD1. The CDR3 is 15 amino acids. Per germline, CDR1 SEHNR and CDR2 FQNEAQ (reference sequence). The V segment lost 0 bases and the J segment 3 bases; nucleotides outside the gene matches: 5. The DNA for the CDR3 is TGTGCCAGCAGCTTAGCCTCGACAGGGAACTACGAGCAGTACTTC. It specifies CASSLASTGNYEQYF. The entire variable domain, with the rest obtained from reference TRBV7-9 and TRBJ2-7, is as follows: DTGVSQNPRHKITKRGQNVTFRCDPISEHNRLYWYRQTLGQGPEFLTYFQNEAQLEKSRLLSDRFSAERPKGSFSTLEIQRTEQGDSAMYLCASSLASTGNYEQYFGPGTRLTVT.

The V call is TRBV20-1, the J call TRBJ2-3, with TRBD2 identical over 12 bases. Germline V gene data show CDR1 as DFQATT and CDR2 as SNEGSKA (reference sequence). The CDR3 runs 18 residues. Trimming took 2 bases from V and 1 from J; bases not matched to a gene: 10. CDR3 nucleotide sequence: TGCAGTGCTAGACCTCGGGGGACTAGCGGGCGCCGCACAGATACGCAGTATTTT. Translation: CSARPRGTSGRRTDTQYF.

The chain is built from TRBV5-6 and TRBJ1-1; no firm D call. Trimming removed 0 bases from V and 0 bases from J, with 9 bases in between. Germline V gene data show CDR1 as SGHDT and CDR2 as YYEEEE. The CDR3 contains 15 residues. CDR3 bases: TGTGCCAGCAGCTTGGGAGGCAGGTTGAACACTGAAGCTTTCTTT. This gives the protein CASSLGGRLNTEAFF.

In this sample, this clonotype turned up many times. This chain links TRBV5-6 with TRBJ1-1; unclear D gene. Trimming took 5 bases from V and 4 from J, leaving 15 bases between them. CDR1 and CDR2 from the germline V gene are SGHDT and YYEEEE. The CDR3 sequence is 14 residues long. This CDR3 is CASSRDTRSTEAFF. In nucleotides, the CDR3 is TGTGCCAGCAGTCGTGATACCCGGTCCACTGAAGCTTTCTTT.

The V and J genes are TRBV6-2 or TRBV6-3 and TRBJ2-7; maybe TRBD2 (6 bases). The CDR3 length is 12 residues. Germline V gene lookup returns CDR1 MNHEY and CDR2 SVGEGT. The germline V and J ends were trimmed by 8 bases and 2 bases, with 10 bases remaining between them. The DNA for the CDR3 is TGTGCCAGCCGACGACTAGCCTACGAGCAGTACTTC. Translated: CASRRLAYEQYF.

This clonotype was seen a handful of times. The chain recombines TRBV20-1 with TRBJ2-1; the D call may be TRBD1 or TRBD2 (7 bases each). The CDR3 extends over 12 amino acids. V was shortened by 6 bases and J by 7 bases, with 13 bases between the two germline ends. Germline values: CDR1 DFQATT, CDR2 SNEGSKA (reference sequence). The CDR3 reads CSAGEGANEQFF. As DNA, the CDR3 is TGCAGTGCCGGGGAGGGGGCGAATGAGCAGTTCTTC.

The rearrangement uses TRBV30 and TRBJ2-1; TRBD2 aligns across 8 bases. Germline CDR1 and CDR2: GTSNPN and SVGIG (reference sequence). Unmatched junction bases numbered 3, after V lost 5 bases and J lost 0 bases. The CDR3 covers 14 residues. CDR3 amino acids: CAWQRESSYNEQFF. CDR3 sequence (DNA): TGTGCCTGGCAGCGGGAGAGCTCCTACAATGAGCAGTTCTTC.

This clonotype was detected a few times. The rearrangement joins TRBV7-9 to TRBJ2-6; D call uncertain. Germline assignment: CDR1 SEHNR and CDR2 FQNEAQ (reference sequence). Trimming shortened V by 0 bases and J by 0 bases, and 6 bases separated the two germline ends. The CDR3 runs to 16 residues. The CDR3: CASSLALGSGANVLTF. The CDR3 nucleotides are TGTGCCAGCAGCTTAGCTCTGGGCTCTGGGGCCAACGTCCTGACTTTC.

CDR3 DNA: TGTGCCGCTGGGACAGGAGTTTCTAGCACAGATACGCAGTATTTT. Its protein product is CAAGTGVSSTDTQYF. The V gene is TRBV28, the J gene TRBJ2-3; 8 positions agree with TRBD1. Germline-derived CDR1 and CDR2 are MDHEN and SYDVKM. J was trimmed by 0 bases and V by 11 bases; bases with no gene match: 10. The CDR3 spans 15 residues.

The CDR3 nucleotides read TGCGCCAGCAGCGAGGGCTTGGTGGCTAGCACAGATACGCAGTATTTT. This gives the protein CASSEGLVASTDTQYF. The genes are TRBV5-1 and TRBJ2-3; maybe TRBD2 (5 bases). This CDR3 spans 16 amino acids. Per the germline V gene, CDR1 is SGHRS and CDR2 is YFSETQ. V shed 4 bases and J shed 0 bases, with 15 bases lying between them.

This clonotype showed up just once. CDR3 amino acids: CASSKGVQTGLSGNTIYF. Written as DNA, the CDR3 is TGTGCCAGCAGCAAAGGGGTGCAGACAGGTCTCTCTGGAAACACCATATATTTT. The chain joins TRBV21-1 to TRBJ1-3; the table's TRBD1 call for D was not verified on the DNA. TRBV21-1 is a pseudogene. This CDR3 has 18 residues.

Only one count was recorded for this clonotype. In nucleotides, the CDR3 is TGTGCCAGCAGTGAGATGGCAACTAGCGGGGTTTTAGGGACGGAGACCCAGTACTTC. Protein: CASSEMATSGVLGTETQYF. The rearrangement links TRBV2 to TRBJ2-5; 10 bases are a match to TRBD2. V trimming: 3 bases; J trimming: 5 bases; junction bases outside the gene matches: 18. Germline CDR1 and CDR2: SNHLY and FYNNEI. This CDR3 has 19 residues.